The present TCR beta chain was sequenced within a study of OX40 agonist ivuxolimab in advanced cancers. About the research overall: Dose-escalation patients' cancers were hepatocellular carcinoma, melanoma, renal cell or head and neck cancer. Overall study results and limits: Relative to CD4+, CD8+ T cells held more expanded clones on average.

Details on this clone: What it recognizes is unknown.

Germline V gene sequence: CDR1 MDHEN, CDR2 SYDVKM. The CDR3 extends over 14 amino acids. Trimming cost V 5 bases and J 4 bases, with 12 bases left between them. With baseline, cycle 4 day 1, and cycle 7 day 1 as timepoints, blood was sampled. Sequencing was performed with immunoSEQ multiplex PCR; in TCRdb, only in-frame clones are kept and a portion is missing. Of 76,000 or so clones in the sample, approximately 93% are singletons; the top ten hold over 5%. Sequenced here: CD4+ or CD8+ T cells sorted from blood, sampled in a trial of the OX40 agonist ivuxolimab. This sequence was found in an adult with an advanced solid tumor such as melanoma, head and neck, liver or kidney cancer. The genes are TRBV28 and TRBJ2-1; the D is unclear. The CDR3 here is CASSPYQPYNEQFF. The DNA of the CDR3 is TGTGCCAGCAGTCCATACCAACCGTACAATGAGCAGTTCTTC.